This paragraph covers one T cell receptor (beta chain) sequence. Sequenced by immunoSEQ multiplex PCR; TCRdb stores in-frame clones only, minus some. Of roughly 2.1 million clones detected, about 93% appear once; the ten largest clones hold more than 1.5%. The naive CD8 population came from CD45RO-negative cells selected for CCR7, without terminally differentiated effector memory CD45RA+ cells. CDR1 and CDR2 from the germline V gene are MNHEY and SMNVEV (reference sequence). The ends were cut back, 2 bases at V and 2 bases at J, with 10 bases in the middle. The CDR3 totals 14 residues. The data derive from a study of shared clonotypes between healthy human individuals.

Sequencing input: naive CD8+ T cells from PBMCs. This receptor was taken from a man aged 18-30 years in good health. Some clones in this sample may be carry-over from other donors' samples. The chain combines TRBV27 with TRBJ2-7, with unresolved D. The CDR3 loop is CASSLGGNTYEQYF. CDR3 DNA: TGTGCCAGCAGTTTAGGCGGAAATACCTACGAGCAGTACTTC.